This T cell receptor (beta chain) was found in a study of T cells in Graves' hyperthyroidism and ophthalmopathy. There were TCR beta CDR3 regions amplified from RNA transcripts. HTBI primers drove first-round RT-PCR of the TCR CDR3. Via MiXCR, TCRdb re-called the multiplex PCR reads, giving one row per CDR3 protein. The sample yields hundreds of thousands of distinct CDR3 sequences, roughly 40% seen once. Study conclusions and caveats: Blood also showed most of the thyroid clonotypes that were expanded above 0.001. Using 13 V-J features, a model discriminated ophthalmopathy from stable hyperthyroidism.

The ends were cut back, 2 bases at V and 2 bases at J, with 7 bases in the middle. The CDR3 contains 13 residues. CDR1 and CDR2 (germline): SNHLY, FYNNEI. Only a few counts were recorded for this clonotype. As yet, its antigen is unknown. The chain recombines TRBV2 with TRBJ2-7; D possibly matches TRBD1 or TRBD2 (5 bases each). The TCR sequence derives from a man aged 18-30 years with Graves' hyperthyroidism. Sequenced input: blood. CDR3 region: CASSEQGPYEQYF. The CDR3 region has the DNA TGTGCCAGCAGTGAACAGGGACCCTACGAGCAGTACTTC.